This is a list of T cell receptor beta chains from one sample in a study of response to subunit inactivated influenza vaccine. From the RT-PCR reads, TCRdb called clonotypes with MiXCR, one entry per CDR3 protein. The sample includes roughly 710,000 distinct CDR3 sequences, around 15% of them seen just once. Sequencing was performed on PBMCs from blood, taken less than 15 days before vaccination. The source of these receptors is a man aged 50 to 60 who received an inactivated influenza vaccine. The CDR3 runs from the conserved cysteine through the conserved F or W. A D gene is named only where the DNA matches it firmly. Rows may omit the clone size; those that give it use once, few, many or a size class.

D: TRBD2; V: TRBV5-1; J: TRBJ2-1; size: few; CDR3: CASSLTTSGVGGQFF; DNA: TGCGCCAGCAGCTTGACGACTAGCGGGGTCGGGGGGCAGTTCTTC
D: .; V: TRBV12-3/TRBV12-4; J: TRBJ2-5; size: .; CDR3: CASSLLEGETQYF; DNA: TGTGCCAGCAGTTTGCTGGAGGGAGAGACCCAGTACTTC
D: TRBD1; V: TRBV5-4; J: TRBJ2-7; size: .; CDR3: CASSSQGRVYEQYF; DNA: TGTGCCAGCAGCTCACAGGGGCGGGTTTACGAGCAGTACTTC
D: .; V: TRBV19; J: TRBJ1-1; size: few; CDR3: CASSPRRTGNTEAFF; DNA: TGTGCCAGTAGCCCGAGAAGGACGGGGAACACTGAAGCTTTCTTT
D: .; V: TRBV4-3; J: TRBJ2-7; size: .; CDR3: CASSHADGYEQYF; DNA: TGCGCCAGCAGCCATGCGGACGGGTACGAGCAGTACTTC
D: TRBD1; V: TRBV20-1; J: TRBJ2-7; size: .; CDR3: CSARQGARHEQYF; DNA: TGCAGTGCCCGACAGGGGGCCCGCCACGAGCAGTACTTC
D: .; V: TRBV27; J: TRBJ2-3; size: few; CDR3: CASSLSIPGNEYF; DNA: TGTGCCAGCAGTTTATCGATTCCTGGAAACGAGTATTTT
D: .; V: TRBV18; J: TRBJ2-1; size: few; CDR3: CASSPSQGYSYNEQFF; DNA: TGTGCCAGCTCACCATCCCAGGGGTACTCCTACAATGAGCAGTTCTTC
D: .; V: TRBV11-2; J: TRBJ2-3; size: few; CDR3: CASSLRLGSDTQYF; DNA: TGTGCCAGCAGCCTCAGACTAGGTTCAGATACGCAGTATTTT
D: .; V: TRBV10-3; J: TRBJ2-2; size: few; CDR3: CAIMRRGPDTGELFF; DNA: TGTGCCATCATGAGGAGGGGGCCGGACACCGGGGAGCTGTTTTTT
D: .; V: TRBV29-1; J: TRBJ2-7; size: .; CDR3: CSVDTEGGTKQYF; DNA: TGCAGCGTTGACACCGAAGGGGGAACGAAGCAGTACTTC
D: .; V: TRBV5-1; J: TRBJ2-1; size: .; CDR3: CASSLEGQGGGQYNEQFF; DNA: TGCGCCAGCAGCTTGGAAGGCCAGGGTGGGGGTCAATACAATGAGCAGTTCTTC
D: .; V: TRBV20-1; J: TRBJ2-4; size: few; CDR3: CSAQSGLPKAKNIQYF; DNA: TGCAGTGCCCAGTCAGGACTACCTAAAGCCAAAAACATTCAGTACTTC
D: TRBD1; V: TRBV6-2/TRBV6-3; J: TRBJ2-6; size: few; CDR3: CASTHGQGLSGANVLTF; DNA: TGTGCCAGCACACATGGACAGGGATTGTCTGGGGCCAACGTCCTGACTTTC
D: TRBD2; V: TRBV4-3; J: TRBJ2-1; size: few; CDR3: CASSPGTSLGVEQFF; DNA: TGCGCCAGCAGCCCCGGGACTAGTCTCGGGGTTGAGCAGTTCTTC
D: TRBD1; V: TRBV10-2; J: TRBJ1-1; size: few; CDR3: CASRSGQGTEAFF; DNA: TGCGCCAGCAGATCCGGACAGGGTACTGAAGCTTTCTTT
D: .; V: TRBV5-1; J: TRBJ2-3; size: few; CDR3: CASSLGSHRTDTQYF; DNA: TGCGCCAGCAGCTTGGGCTCCCACCGCACAGATACGCAGTATTTT
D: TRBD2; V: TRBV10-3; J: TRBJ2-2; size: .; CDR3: CAISGTSGPVYTGELFF; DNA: TGTGCCATCAGCGGGACTAGCGGACCCGTTTACACCGGGGAGCTGTTTTTT
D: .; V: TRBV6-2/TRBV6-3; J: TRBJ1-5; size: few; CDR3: CASKSGTSNQPQHF; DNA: TGTGCCAGCAAAAGTGGGACTTCCAATCAGCCCCAGCATTTT
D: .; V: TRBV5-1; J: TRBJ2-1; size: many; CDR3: CASSAGANYNEQFF; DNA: TGCGCCAGCAGCGCGGGGGCGAATTACAATGAGCAGTTCTTC
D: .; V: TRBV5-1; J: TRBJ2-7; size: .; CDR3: CASSPEGFRSSYEQYF; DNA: TGCGCCAGCAGCCCGGAGGGGTTCCGAAGCTCCTACGAGCAGTACTTC
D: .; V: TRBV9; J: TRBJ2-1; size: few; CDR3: CASSVEAGVHQEQFF; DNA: TGTGCCAGCAGCGTAGAGGCAGGGGTTCACCAGGAGCAGTTCTTC
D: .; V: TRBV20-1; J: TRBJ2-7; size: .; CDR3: CSARRWSHYEQYF; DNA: TGCAGTGCTAGACGGTGGTCCCACTACGAGCAGTACTTC
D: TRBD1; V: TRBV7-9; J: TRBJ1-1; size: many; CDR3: CASSLDKGADEAFF; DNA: TGTGCCAGCAGCTTAGATAAGGGGGCCGATGAAGCTTTCTTT
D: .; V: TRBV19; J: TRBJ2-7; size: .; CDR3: CASSWGPGAYEQYF; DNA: TGTGCCAGTAGTTGGGGCCCAGGGGCCTACGAGCAGTACTTC
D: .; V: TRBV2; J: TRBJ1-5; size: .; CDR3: CASAADNQPQHF; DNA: TGTGCCAGCGCGGCAGACAATCAGCCCCAGCATTTT
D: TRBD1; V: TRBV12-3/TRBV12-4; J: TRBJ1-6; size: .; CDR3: CASSLGQGAAPLHF; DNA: TGTGCCAGCAGCCTCGGACAGGGTGCAGCGCCCCTCCACTTT
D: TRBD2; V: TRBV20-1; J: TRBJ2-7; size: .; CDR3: CSAAPGLAYEQYF; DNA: TGCAGTGCTGCTCCGGGACTAGCCTACGAGCAGTACTTC
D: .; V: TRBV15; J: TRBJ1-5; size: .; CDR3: CATSRGGTRGNQPQHF; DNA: TGTGCCACCAGCAGGGGGGGGACACGCGGGAATCAGCCCCAGCATTTT
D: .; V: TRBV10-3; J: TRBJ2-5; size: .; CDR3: CAISPTQETQYF; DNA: TGTGCCATCAGTCCTACCCAAGAGACCCAGTACTTC
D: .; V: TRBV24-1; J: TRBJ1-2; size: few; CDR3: CATSESNSYGYTF; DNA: TGTGCCACCAGTGAGTCTAATTCCTATGGCTACACCTTC
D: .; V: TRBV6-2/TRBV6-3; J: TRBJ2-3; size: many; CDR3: CASSTGVGSNTDTQYF; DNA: TGTGCCAGCAGTACTGGGGTGGGCTCGAACACAGATACGCAGTATTTT
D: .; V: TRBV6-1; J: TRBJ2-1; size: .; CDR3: CASYPVGAIHEQFF; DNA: TGTGCCAGTTACCCTGTTGGGGCTATCCATGAGCAGTTCTTC
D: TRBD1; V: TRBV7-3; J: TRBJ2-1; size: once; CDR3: CASSQTGTGVGGQFF; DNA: TGTGCCAGCAGCCAAACCGGGACAGGGGTTGGGGGGCAGTTCTTC
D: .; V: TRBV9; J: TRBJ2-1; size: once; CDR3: CASSVASRNEQFF; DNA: TGTGCCAGCAGCGTAGCTTCCAGGAATGAGCAGTTCTTC
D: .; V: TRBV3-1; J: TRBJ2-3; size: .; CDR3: CASSHLRGSNTDTQYF; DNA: TGTGCCAGCAGCCACTTAAGGGGGTCCAACACAGATACGCAGTATTTT
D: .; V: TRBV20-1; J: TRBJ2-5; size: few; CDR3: CSASRQTQYF; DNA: TGCAGTGCTAGTAGGCAGACCCAGTACTTC